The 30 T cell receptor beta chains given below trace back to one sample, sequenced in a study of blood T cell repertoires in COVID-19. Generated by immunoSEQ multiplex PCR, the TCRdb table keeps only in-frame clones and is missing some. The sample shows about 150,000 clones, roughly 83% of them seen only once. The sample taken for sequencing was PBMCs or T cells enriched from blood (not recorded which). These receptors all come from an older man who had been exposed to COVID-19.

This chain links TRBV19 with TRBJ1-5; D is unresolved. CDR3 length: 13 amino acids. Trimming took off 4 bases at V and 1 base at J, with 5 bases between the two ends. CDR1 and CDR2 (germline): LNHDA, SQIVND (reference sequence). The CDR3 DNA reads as TGTGCCAGTAGTACCATGAGCAATCAGCCCCAGCATTTT. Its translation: CASSTMSNQPQHF.

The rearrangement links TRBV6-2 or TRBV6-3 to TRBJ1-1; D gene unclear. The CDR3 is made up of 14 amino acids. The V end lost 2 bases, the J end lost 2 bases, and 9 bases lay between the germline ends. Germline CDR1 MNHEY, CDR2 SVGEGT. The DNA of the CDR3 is TGTGCCAGCAGTTACGCGGTAGGAAACACTGAAGCTTTCTTT. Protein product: CASSYAVGNTEAFF.

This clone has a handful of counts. The CDR3 coding sequence is TGTGCCAGCAGCCACCGACAGGTCGGGGAGCTGTTTTTT. This translates into CASSHRQVGELFF. The rearrangement uses TRBV7-3 and TRBJ2-2, with a possible D match to TRBD1 (6 bases). This CDR3 is 13 amino acids long. The germline V and J ends were trimmed by 5 bases and 7 bases, with 11 bases remaining between them. Germline CDR1 SGHTA, CDR2 FQGTGA. The entire variable domain, with the rest obtained from reference TRBV7-3 and TRBJ2-2, is as follows: GAGVSQTPSNKVTEKGKYVELRCDPISGHTALYWYRQSLGQGPEFLIYFQGTGAADDSGLPNDRFFAVRPEGSVSTLKIQRTERGDSAVYLCASSHRQVGELFFGEGSRLTVL.

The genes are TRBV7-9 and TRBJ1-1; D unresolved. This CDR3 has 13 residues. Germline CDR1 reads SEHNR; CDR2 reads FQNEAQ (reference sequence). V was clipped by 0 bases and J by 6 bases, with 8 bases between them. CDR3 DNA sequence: TGTGCCAGCAGCTTAGCTTTGGCCGCTGAAGCTTTCTTT. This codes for CASSLALAAEAFF.

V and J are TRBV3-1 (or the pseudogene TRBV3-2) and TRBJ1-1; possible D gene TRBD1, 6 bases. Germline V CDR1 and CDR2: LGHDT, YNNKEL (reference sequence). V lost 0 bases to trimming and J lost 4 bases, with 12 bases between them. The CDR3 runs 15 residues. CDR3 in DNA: TGTGCCAGCAGCCAAGATCAGGCAGGGGCCACTGAAGCTTTCTTT. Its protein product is CASSQDQAGATEAFF.

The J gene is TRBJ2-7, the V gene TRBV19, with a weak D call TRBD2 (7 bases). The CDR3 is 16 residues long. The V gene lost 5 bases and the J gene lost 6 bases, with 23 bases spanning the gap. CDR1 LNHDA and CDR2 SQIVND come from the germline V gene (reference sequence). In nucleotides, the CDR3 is TGTGCCAGTAGTGTAACTCGAGGGGGGGTCACGGGCGAGCAGTACTTC. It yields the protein CASSVTRGGVTGEQYF.

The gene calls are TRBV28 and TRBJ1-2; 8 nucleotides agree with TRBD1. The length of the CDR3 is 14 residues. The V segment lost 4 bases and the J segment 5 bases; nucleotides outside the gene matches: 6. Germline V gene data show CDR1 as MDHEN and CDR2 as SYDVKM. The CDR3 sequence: CASSYSGTGYGYTF. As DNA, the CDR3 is TGTGCCAGCAGTTATTCCGGGACAGGTTATGGCTACACCTTC.

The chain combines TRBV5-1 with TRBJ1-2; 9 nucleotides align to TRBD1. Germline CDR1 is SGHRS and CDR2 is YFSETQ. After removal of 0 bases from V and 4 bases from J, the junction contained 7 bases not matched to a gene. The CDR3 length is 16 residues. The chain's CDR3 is CASSLAGQGRGYGYTF. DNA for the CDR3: TGCGCCAGCAGCTTGGCGGGACAGGGAAGGGGCTATGGCTACACCTTC.

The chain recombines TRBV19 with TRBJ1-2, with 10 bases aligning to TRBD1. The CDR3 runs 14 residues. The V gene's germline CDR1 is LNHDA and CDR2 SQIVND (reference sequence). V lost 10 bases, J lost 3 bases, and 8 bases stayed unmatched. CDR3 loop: CATVPGQGDYGYTF. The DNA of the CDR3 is TGTGCCACCGTCCCCGGACAGGGGGACTATGGCTACACCTTC.

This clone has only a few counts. The CDR3 coding sequence is TGCGCCAGCAGCTTGGCCTTTTTTTCGAGGGCTCACGCTGAAGCTTTCTTT. Its protein product is CASSLAFFSRAHAEAFF. The genes are TRBV5-1 and TRBJ1-1; D unresolved. Germline-derived CDR1 and CDR2 are SGHRS and YFSETQ. Trimming took off 0 bases at V and 6 bases at J, with 21 bases between the two ends. The CDR3 contains 17 residues.

This CDR3 reads CAWSPGTGNNEQYF. CDR3 DNA: TGTGCCTGGAGTCCCGGGACAGGGAACAACGAGCAGTACTTC. J is TRBJ2-7 and V is TRBV30, with 9 bases matching TRBD1. Losses at the gene ends were 2 bases for V and 5 bases for J; bases not matched to a gene: 7. Germline CDR1 is GTSNPN and CDR2 is SVGIG (reference sequence). This CDR3 comprises 14 residues.

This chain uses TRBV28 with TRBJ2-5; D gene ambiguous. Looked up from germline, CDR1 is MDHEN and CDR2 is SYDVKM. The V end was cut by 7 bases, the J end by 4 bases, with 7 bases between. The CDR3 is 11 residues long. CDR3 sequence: CASKSVETQYF. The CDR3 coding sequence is TGTGCCAGCAAAAGCGTAGAGACCCAGTACTTC. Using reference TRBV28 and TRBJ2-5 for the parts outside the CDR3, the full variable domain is DVKVTQSSRYLVKRTGEKVFLECVQDMDHENMFWYRQDPGLGLRLIYFSYDVKMKEKGDIPEGYSVSREKKERFSLILESASTNQTSMYLCASKSVETQYFGPGTRLLVL.

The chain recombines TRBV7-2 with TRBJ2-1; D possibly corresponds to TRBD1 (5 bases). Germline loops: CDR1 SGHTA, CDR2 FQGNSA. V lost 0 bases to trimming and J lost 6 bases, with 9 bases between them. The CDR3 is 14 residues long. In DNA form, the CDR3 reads TGTGCCAGCAGCTTAGCGTTAAGGGGCAATGAGCAGTTCTTC. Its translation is CASSLALRGNEQFF.

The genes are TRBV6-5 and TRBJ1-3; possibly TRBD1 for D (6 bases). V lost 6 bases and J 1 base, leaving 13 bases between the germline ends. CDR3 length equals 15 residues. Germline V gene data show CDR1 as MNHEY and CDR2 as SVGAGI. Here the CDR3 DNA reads TGTGCCAGCAGGGATTACACAGGGTCTGGAAACACCATATATTTT. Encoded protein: CASRDYTGSGNTIYF.

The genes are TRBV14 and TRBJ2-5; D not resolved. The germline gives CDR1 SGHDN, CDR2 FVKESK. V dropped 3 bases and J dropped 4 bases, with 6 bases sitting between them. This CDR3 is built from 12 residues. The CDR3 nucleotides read TGTGCCAGCAGCCAGTCTTCAGAGACCCAGTACTTC. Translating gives CASSQSSETQYF.

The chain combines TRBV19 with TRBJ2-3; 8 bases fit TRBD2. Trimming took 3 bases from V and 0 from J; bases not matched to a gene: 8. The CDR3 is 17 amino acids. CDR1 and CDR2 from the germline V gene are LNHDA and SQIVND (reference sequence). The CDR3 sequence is CASSMRAGGLSTDTQYF. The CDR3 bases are TGTGCCAGTAGTATGCGGGCGGGAGGACTCAGCACAGATACGCAGTATTTT.

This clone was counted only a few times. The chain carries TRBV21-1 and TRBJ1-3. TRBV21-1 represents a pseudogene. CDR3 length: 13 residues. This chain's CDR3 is CASKPTLENTIYF. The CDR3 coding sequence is TGTGCCAGCAAGCCTACTCTGGAGAACACCATATATTTT.

DNA of the CDR3: TGTGCCAGCAGTGGCCCGAGAGGTTTGGATCTGAATGAAAAACTGTTTTTT. Translation: CASSGPRGLDLNEKLFF. The V and J genes are TRBV2 and TRBJ1-4, with no clear D. V gave up 4 bases and J gave up 5 bases, with 20 bases separating them. The CDR3 spans 17 residues. The germline V gene encodes CDR1 SNHLY and CDR2 FYNNEI.

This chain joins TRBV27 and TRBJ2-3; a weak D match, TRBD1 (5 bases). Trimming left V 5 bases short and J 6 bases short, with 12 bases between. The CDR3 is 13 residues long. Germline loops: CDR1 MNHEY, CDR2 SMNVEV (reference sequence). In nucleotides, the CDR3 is TGTGCCAGCAGTATACGACAGCTGGATACGCAGTATTTT. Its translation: CASSIRQLDTQYF.

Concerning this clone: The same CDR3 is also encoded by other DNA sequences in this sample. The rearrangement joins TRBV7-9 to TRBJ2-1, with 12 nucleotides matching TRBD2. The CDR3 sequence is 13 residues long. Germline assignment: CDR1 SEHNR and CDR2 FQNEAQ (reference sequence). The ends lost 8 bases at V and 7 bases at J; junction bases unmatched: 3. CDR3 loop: CASGLAGGNEQFF. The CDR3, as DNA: TGTGCCAGCGGTCTAGCGGGAGGGAATGAGCAGTTCTTC.

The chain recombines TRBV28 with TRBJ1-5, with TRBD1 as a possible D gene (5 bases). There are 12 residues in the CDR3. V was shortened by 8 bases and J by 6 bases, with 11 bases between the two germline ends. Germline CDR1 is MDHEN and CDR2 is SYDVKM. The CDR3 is CASLGQGQPQHF. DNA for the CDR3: TGTGCCAGCCTAGGTCAGGGTCAGCCCCAGCATTTT.

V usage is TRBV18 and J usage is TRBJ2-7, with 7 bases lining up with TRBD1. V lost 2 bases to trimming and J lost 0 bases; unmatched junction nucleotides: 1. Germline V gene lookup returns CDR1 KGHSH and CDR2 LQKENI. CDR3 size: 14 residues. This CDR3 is CASSPAGGSYEQYF. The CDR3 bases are TGTGCCAGCTCACCAGCAGGGGGCTCCTACGAGCAGTACTTC.

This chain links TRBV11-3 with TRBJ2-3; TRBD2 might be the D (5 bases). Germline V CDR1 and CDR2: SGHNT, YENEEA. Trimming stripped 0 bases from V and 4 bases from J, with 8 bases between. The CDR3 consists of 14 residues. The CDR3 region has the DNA TGTGCCAGCAGCTTAGAAGAGGGTTCAGATACGCAGTATTTT. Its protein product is CASSLEEGSDTQYF. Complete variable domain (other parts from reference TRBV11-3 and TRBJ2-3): EAGVVQSPRYKIIEKKQPVAFWCNPISGHNTLYWYLQNLGQGPELLIRYENEEAVDDSQLPKDRFSAERLKGVDSTLKIQPAELGDSAVYLCASSLEEGSDTQYFGPGTRLTVL.

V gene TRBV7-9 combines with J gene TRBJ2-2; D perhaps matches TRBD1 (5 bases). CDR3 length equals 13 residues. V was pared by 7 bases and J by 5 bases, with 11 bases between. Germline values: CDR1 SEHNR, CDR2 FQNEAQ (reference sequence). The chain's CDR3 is CASIPQGTGELFF. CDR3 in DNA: TGTGCCAGCATCCCTCAGGGTACCGGGGAGCTGTTTTTT.

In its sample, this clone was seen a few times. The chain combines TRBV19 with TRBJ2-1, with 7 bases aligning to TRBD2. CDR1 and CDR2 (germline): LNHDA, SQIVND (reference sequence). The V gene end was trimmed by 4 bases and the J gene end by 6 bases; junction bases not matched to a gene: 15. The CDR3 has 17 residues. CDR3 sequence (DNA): TGTGCCAGTAGTAAGGCCCTCGGGGCGGGAGCAGCCAATGAGCAGTTCTTC. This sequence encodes CASSKALGAGAANEQFF.

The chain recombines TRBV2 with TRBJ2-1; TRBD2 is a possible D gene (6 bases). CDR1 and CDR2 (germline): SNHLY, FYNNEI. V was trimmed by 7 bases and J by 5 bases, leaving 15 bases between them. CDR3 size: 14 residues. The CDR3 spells CASKTRYTDNEQFF. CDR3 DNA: TGTGCCAGCAAGACTAGGTACACGGACAATGAGCAGTTCTTC.

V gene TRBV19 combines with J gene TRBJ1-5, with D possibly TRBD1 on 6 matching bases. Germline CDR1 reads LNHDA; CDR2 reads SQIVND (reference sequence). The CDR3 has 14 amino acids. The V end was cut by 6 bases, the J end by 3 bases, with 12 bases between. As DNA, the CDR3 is TGTGCCAGTAGGAACAGGGCTAACAATCAGCCCCAGCATTTT. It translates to CASRNRANNQPQHF.

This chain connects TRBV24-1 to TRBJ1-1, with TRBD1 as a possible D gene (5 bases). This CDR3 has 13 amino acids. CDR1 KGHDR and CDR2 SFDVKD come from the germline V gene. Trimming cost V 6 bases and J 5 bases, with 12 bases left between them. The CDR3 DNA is TGTGCCACCAGTAACCTGGGGGGGACTGAAGCTTTCTTT. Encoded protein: CATSNLGGTEAFF.

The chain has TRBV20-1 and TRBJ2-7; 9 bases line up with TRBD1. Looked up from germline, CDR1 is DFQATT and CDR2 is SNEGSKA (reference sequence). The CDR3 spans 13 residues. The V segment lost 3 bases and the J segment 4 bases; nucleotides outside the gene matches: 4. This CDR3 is CSASLDRGYEQYF. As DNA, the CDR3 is TGCAGTGCTAGTCTGGACAGGGGTTACGAGCAGTACTTC.

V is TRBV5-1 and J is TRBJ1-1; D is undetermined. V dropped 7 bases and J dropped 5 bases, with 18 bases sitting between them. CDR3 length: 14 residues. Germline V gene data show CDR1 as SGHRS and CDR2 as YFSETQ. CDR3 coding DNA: TGCGCCAGCGGCCAAAGGGAGGGCGGAACTGAAGCTTTCTTT. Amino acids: CASGQREGGTEAFF.